This T cell receptor (beta chain) came from a study of T cells after yellow fever vaccination. The CDR3 contains 12 residues. CDR1 and CDR2 from the germline V gene are WSHSY and SAAADI. V lost 3 bases to trimming and J lost 6 bases, with 5 bases between them. The study, taken as a whole, reports: Once the booster was given, most primary-vaccination clones reappeared, at just under 98% for CD4 and over 85% for CD8. Contamination by abundant bulk-population clonotypes could be present in FACS-sorted repertoires.

TCRdb fed the 5' RACE reads into MiXCR, producing one record per CDR3 protein. Here the sample spans tens of thousands of distinct CDR3 sequences, 6% to 8.5% being singletons. This clonotype was counted only a few times. This chain connects TRBV10-2 to TRBJ1-4, with D hard to call. The sequences come from PBMCs, either bulk or a sorted T-cell subset (CD4+, CD8+, memory, or dextramer-sorted; not recorded which), collected on the day of the first yellow fever vaccination. This receptor was obtained from a man between 18 and 29 years old who received the YFV17D yellow fever vaccine. CDR3 amino acids: CASSDGDEKLFF. In DNA, the CDR3 is TGCGCCAGCAGTGACGGTGATGAAAAACTGTTTTTT.